This is a list of T cell receptor beta chains from one sample in a study of T cell responses to AZD1222 COVID-19 vaccine. Some clones are missing from TCRdb's copy, which holds only in-frame ones; the method was immunoSEQ multiplex PCR. The sample lists roughly 130,000 clones, around 90% occurring once. The sample consisted of peripheral blood, taken on day 0 of AZD1222 vaccination. These TCRs come from an adult in good health. CDR3s include the opening cysteine and the closing phenylalanine or tryptophan. Each record gives: D gene, V gene, clone size, J gene, CDR3 protein, CDR3 DNA. D genes are given only for firm matches. Clone size, where shown, is once, few, many, or a class for clones that have expanded.

D: TRBD2; V: TRBV11-1; size: once; J: TRBJ2-7; CDR3: CASSLVASGEYYEQYF; DNA: TGTGCCAGCAGCTTAGTGGCTAGCGGGGAATACTACGAGCAGTACTTC
D: NA; V: TRBV9; size: NA; J: TRBJ1-6; CDR3: CASSAESRNSPLHF; DNA: TGTGCCAGCAGCGCCGAAAGTAGGAATTCACCCCTCCACTTT
D: NA; V: TRBV6-1; size: NA; J: TRBJ2-1; CDR3: CASSEAGREQFF; DNA: TGTGCCAGCAGTGAAGCAGGACGGGAGCAGTTCTTC
D: NA; V: TRBV28; size: NA; J: TRBJ2-1; CDR3: CASSPPGGPIHNEQFF; DNA: TGTGCCAGCAGTCCTCCCGGGGGACCCATACACAATGAGCAGTTCTTC
D: NA; V: TRBV6-5; size: NA; J: TRBJ2-7; CDR3: CASSYAAGSYEQYF; DNA: TGTGCCAGCAGTTACGCGGCCGGTTCCTACGAGCAGTACTTC
D: TRBD1; V: TRBV9; size: NA; J: TRBJ2-1; CDR3: CASSVARGDRGYQNEQFF; DNA: TGTGCCAGCAGCGTAGCTAGGGGGGACAGGGGATATCAGAATGAGCAGTTCTTC
D: NA; V: TRBV10-3; size: NA; J: TRBJ2-5; CDR3: CAISPSFLETQYF; DNA: TGTGCCATCAGTCCCAGTTTCTTAGAGACCCAGTACTTC
D: NA; V: TRBV2; size: NA; J: TRBJ1-4; CDR3: CASRYRVLATNEKLFF; DNA: TGTGCCAGCAGGTACAGGGTTCTCGCAACTAATGAAAAACTGTTTTTT
D: TRBD1; V: TRBV9; size: NA; J: TRBJ2-7; CDR3: CASSLSPGQGLGEQYF; DNA: TGTGCCAGCAGCCTTTCTCCGGGACAGGGACTTGGCGAGCAGTACTTC
D: NA; V: TRBV6-1; size: NA; J: TRBJ1-1; CDR3: CASSGGALNTEAFF; DNA: TGTGCCAGCAGTGGGGGGGCACTGAACACTGAAGCTTTCTTT
D: NA; V: TRBV6-2/TRBV6-3; size: NA; J: TRBJ1-1; CDR3: CASSYSRGTVPTTEAFF; DNA: TGTGCCAGCAGTTACTCCCGGGGTACGGTCCCGACCACTGAAGCTTTCTTT
D: TRBD1; V: TRBV7-2; size: NA; J: TRBJ2-7; CDR3: CASSLGRGTGFEQYF; DNA: TGTGCCAGCAGCTTAGGTCGTGGGACAGGGTTTGAGCAGTACTTC
D: TRBD1; V: TRBV23-1; size: few; J: TRBJ1-5; CDR3: CASSFETGMDNQPQHF; DNA: TGCGCCAGCAGTTTCGAGACAGGGATGGACAATCAGCCCCAGCATTTT
D: NA; V: TRBV18; size: once; J: TRBJ1-1; CDR3: CASSHRGPEAFF; DNA: TGTGCCAGCTCTCATAGAGGACCTGAAGCTTTCTTT
D: NA; V: TRBV28; size: NA; J: TRBJ2-7; CDR3: CASSNRGTYEQYF; DNA: TGTGCCAGCAGTAATCGAGGTACCTACGAGCAGTACTTC
D: NA; V: TRBV11-3; size: NA; J: TRBJ2-1; CDR3: CASSPHSGSNEQFF; DNA: TGTGCCAGCAGCCCTCATAGCGGATCGAATGAGCAGTTCTTC
D: TRBD1; V: TRBV7-3; size: NA; J: TRBJ1-2; CDR3: CASSLTGEGYGYTF; DNA: TGTGCCAGCAGCCTTACAGGGGAAGGATATGGCTACACCTTC
D: NA; V: TRBV10-3; size: NA; J: TRBJ2-5; CDR3: CAISEALGQPQETQYF; DNA: TGTGCCATCAGTGAAGCGCTTGGACAGCCCCAAGAGACCCAGTACTTC
D: NA; V: TRBV30; size: NA; J: TRBJ1-3; CDR3: CAWIPWGGATKGNTIYF; DNA: TGTGCCTGGATCCCCTGGGGGGGGGCCACGAAAGGAAACACCATATATTTT
D: TRBD1; V: TRBV5-1; size: NA; J: TRBJ2-7; CDR3: CASSFGTGGYEQYF; DNA: TGCGCCAGCAGCTTTGGGACAGGGGGGTACGAGCAGTACTTC
D: NA; V: TRBV19; size: NA; J: TRBJ2-1; CDR3: CASSIYNDEQFF; DNA: TGTGCCAGTAGTATCTACAACGATGAGCAGTTCTTC
D: NA; V: TRBV11-2; size: NA; J: TRBJ2-5; CDR3: CASSLPGAIQETQYF; DNA: TGTGCCAGCAGCTTACCGGGGGCCATCCAAGAGACCCAGTACTTC
D: NA; V: TRBV9; size: NA; J: TRBJ2-1; CDR3: CASSKASGTSTSSYNEQFF; DNA: TGTGCCAGCAGCAAGGCGAGCGGCACCTCTACGAGCTCCTACAATGAGCAGTTCTTC
D: TRBD1; V: TRBV4-2; size: NA; J: TRBJ1-6; CDR3: CASSQDSGTDNSPLHF; DNA: TGTGCCAGCAGCCAAGATTCCGGGACAGATAATTCACCCCTCCACTTT
D: NA; V: TRBV4-2; size: NA; J: TRBJ1-3; CDR3: CASSQDGGGGLLGNTIYF; DNA: TGTGCCAGCAGCCAAGATGGAGGGGGGGGGCTCCTCGGAAACACCATATATTTT
D: TRBD1; V: TRBV27; size: NA; J: TRBJ1-4; CDR3: CASSGGTGGNEKLFF; DNA: TGTGCCAGCAGTGGGGGGACAGGGGGAAATGAAAAACTGTTTTTT
D: NA; V: TRBV15; size: NA; J: TRBJ2-7; CDR3: CATSRGGGVYEQYF; DNA: TGTGCCACCAGCAGGGGTGGGGGCGTGTACGAGCAGTACTTC